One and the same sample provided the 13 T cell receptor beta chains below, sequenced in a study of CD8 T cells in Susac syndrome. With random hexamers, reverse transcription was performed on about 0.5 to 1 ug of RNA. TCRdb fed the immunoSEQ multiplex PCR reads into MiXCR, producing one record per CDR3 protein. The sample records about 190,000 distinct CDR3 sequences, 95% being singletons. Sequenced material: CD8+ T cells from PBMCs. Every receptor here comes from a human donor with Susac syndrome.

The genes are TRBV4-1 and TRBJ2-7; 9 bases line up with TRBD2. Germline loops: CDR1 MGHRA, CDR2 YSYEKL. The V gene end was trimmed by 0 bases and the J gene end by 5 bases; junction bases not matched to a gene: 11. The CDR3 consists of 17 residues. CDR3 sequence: CASSQDEMRGGINEQYF. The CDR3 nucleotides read TGCGCCAGCAGCCAAGATGAGATGCGGGGGGGAATAAACGAGCAGTACTTC.

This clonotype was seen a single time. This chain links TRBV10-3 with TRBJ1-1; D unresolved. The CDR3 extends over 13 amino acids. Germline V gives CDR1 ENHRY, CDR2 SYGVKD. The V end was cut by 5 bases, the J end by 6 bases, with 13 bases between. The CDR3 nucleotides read TGTGCCATCAGTTCAGACAAGTCGGCTGAAGCTTTCTTT. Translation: CAISSDKSAEAFF.

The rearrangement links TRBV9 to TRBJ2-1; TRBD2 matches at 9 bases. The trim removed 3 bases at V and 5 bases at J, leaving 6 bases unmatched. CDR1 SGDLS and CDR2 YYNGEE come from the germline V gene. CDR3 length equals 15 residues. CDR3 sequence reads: CASSAPSGTDNEQFF. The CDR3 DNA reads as TGTGCCAGCAGCGCACCTAGCGGGACCGACAATGAGCAGTTCTTC.

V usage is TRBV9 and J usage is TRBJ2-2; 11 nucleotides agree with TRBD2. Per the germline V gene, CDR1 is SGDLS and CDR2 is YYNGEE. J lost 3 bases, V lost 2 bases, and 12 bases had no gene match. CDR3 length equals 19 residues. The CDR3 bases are TGTGCCAGCAGCGTCCCTTCGGGACTAGCGGAAGTTGACACCGGGGAGCTGTTTTTT. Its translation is CASSVPSGLAEVDTGELFF. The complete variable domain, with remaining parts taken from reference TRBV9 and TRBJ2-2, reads DSGVTQTPKHLITATGQRVTLRCSPRSGDLSVYWYQQSLDQGLQFLIQYYNGEERAKGNILERFSAQQFPDLHSELNLSSLELGDSALYFCASSVPSGLAEVDTGELFFGEGSRLTVL.

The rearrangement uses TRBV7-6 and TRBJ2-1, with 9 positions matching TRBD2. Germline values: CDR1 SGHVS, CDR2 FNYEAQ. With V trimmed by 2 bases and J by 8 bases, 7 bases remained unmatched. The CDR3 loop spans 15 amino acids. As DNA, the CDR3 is TGTGCCAGCAGCTTATCGGCTAGCGGGGCTCATGAGCAGTTCTTC. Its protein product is CASSLSASGAHEQFF.

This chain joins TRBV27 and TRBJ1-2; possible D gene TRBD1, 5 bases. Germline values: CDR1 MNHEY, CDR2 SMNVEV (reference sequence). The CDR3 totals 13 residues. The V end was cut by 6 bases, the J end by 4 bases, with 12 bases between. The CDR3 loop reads CASSQGSSYGYTF. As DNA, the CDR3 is TGTGCCAGCAGCCAGGGCTCATCCTATGGCTACACCTTC.

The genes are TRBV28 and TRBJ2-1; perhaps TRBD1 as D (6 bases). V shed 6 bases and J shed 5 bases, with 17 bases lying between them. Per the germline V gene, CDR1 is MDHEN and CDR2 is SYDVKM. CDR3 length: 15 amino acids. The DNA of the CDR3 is TGTGCCAGCAGGGGGCAGAGAGAGGGGGACAATGAGCAGTTCTTC. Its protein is CASRGQREGDNEQFF. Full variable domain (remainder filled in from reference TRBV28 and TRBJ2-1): DVKVTQSSRYLVKRTGEKVFLECVQDMDHENMFWYRQDPGLGLRLIYFSYDVKMKEKGDIPEGYSVSREKKERFSLILESASTNQTSMYLCASRGQREGDNEQFFGPGTRLTVL.

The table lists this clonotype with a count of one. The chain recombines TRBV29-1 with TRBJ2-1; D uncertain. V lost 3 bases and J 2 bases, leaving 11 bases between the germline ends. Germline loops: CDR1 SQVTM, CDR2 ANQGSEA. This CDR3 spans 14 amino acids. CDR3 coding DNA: TGCAGCGTTGATAGGGATTGGGCCTACAATGAGCAGTTCTTC. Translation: CSVDRDWAYNEQFF.

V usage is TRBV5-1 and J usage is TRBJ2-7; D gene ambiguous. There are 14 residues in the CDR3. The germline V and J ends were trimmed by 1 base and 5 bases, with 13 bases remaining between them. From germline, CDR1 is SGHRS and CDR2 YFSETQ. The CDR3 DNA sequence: TGCGCCAGCAGCTTGTCCAACAATTACGACGAGCAGTACTTC. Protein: CASSLSNNYDEQYF.

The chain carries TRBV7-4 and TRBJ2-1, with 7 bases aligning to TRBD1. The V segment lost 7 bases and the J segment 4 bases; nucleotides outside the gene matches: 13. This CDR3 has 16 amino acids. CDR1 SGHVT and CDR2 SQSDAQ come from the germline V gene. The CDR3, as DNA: TGTGCCAGCACTTGCGACCGGACAGGTGATTACAATGAGCAGTTCTTC. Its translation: CASTCDRTGDYNEQFF.

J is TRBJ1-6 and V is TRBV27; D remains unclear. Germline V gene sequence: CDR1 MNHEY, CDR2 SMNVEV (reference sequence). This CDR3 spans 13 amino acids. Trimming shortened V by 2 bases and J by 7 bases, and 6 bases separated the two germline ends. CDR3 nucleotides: TGTGCCAGCAGTTTAGGCGGGAATTCACCCCTCCACTTT. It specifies CASSLGGNSPLHF.

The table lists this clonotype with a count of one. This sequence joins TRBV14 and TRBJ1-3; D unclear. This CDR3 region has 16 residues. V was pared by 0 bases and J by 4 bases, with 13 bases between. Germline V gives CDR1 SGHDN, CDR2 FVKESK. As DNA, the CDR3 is TGTGCCAGCAGCCAAGAGTCGGAGGGTACCGGAAACACCATATATTTT. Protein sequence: CASSQESEGTGNTIYF.

CDR3 in DNA: TGTGCCAGCAAAAAAGCGGGAGGAGTATTCGAGCAGTACTTC. This translates into CASKKAGGVFEQYF. The rearrangement joins TRBV12-3 or TRBV12-4 to TRBJ2-7; the match to TRBD2 covers 9 bases. The CDR3 sequence is 14 residues long. Unmatched junction bases numbered 10, after V lost 7 bases and J lost 6 bases.